The sequence of this TCR beta chain was determined in a study of post-analysis software for immune sequencing data. The study, taken as a whole, reports: Controls had lower frequencies than patients of five TRBV segments, which included TRBV5-6, TRBV5-1 and TRBV20-1.

Prepared libraries of TCR beta cDNA carried unique molecular identifiers. T cells numbering about 0.85 to 11 million yielded a few hundred thousand cDNA molecules. TCRdb reanalysed the PCR reads using MiXCR and keeps one entry per CDR3 protein. The data show 250,000 to 300,000 distinct CDR3 sequences, 36% seen once. Concerning this clonotype: Antigen specificity is unknown.

CDR1 and CDR2 from the germline V gene are LNHNV and YYDKDF (reference sequence). The CDR3 is 15 amino acids. Deletions cut 0 bases from V and 8 bases from J, with 14 bases between. This chain joins TRBV15 and TRBJ2-1, with no clear D. This TCR came from a girl aged 10-17 years with multiple sclerosis. Material: blood. The CDR3 nucleotides read TGTGCCACCAGCAGAGATCAGACCCCCACGTATGAGCAGTTCTTC. This encodes CATSRDQTPTYEQFF.